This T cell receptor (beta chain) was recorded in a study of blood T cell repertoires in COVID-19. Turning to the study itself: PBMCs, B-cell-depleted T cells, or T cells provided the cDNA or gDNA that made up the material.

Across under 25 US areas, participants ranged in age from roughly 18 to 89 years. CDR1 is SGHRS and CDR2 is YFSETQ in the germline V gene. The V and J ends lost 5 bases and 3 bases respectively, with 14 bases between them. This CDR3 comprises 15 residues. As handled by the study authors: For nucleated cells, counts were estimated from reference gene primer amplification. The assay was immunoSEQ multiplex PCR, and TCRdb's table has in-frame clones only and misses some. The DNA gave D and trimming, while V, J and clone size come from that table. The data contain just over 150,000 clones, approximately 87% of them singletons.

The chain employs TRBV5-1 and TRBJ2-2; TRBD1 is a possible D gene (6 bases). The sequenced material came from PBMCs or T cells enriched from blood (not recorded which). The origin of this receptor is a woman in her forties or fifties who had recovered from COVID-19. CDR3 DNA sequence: TGCGCCAGCAGACCCCTCCCAGGGGACACCGGGGAGCTGTTTTTT. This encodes CASRPLPGDTGELFF.